Below, one T cell receptor beta chain is given with its context. Its antigen is unknown. To determine HCMV serostatus, a commercial ELISA kit was used to detect HCMV-specific IgG in serum. Peripheral blood mononuclear cells were isolated from blood by Ficoll density gradient centrifugation. This record belongs to a study of T cells expressing NK-cell markers (dated by TCRdb to 2018 to 2020). Regarding the research as a whole: Fewer than ten donors provided sorted CD3+CD56+NKG2C+, CD3+CD56+NKG2C- and CD3+CD56-NKG2C+ T-cell subsets, whose TCR beta-chain repertoires were profiled. Among the eight sequenced donors, seven were HCMV-seropositive and one was HCMV-seronegative. Libraries were sequenced as 2 x 150 bp reads on Illumina HiSeq 2000/2500, MiSeq or NextSeq. The eight sequenced donors were randomly selected healthy volunteers, three men and five women. The paper's findings and limits, for the study overall: In a handful of donors, the dominant CD3+CD56+NKG2C+ clonotypes were among the top 10 CD8+ clonotypes and accounted for about 1.0-7.0% of CD8+ T cells. Those dominant clonotypes were again the most abundant among CD3+CD56-NKG2C+ cells in several donors, at about 28.3-60.1%. It remained unclear whether the expanded NKG2C-expressing T cell clones were specific for HCMV antigens.

TCRdb lists the instrument as Illumina HiSeq 2000. TCR beta cDNA libraries were made by 5'RACE template switching that added a universal primer site and unique molecular identifiers. cDNA synthesis was primed from the TCR beta constant segment, followed by two successive PCR amplification steps. In the source study's methods: Reads were demultiplexed and grouped by UMI with MIGEC, and clonotypes were assembled and quantified with MiTCR. Only TCR cDNA sequences supported by at least two reads were kept to exclude erroneous sequences. The tcR package was used for downstream repertoire analysis, and clonotypes were matched across fractions by CDR3 nucleotide sequence plus V segment. VDJmatch was used to annotate antigen specificity against VDJdb, with one amino acid substitution in CDR3 permitted. TCRdb reprocessed the reads; each CDR3 protein sequence makes one entry, and DNA is unavailable. The V and J calls were not made by the authors but by TCRdb's processing. This sample's table carries fewer than 300,000 distinct CDR3 sequences. The top ten clones comprise 4.2% of the sample.

CDR3 length: 14 amino acids, cysteine to phenylalanine. The entry carries no DNA sequence. CDR1 and CDR2 are drawn from the germline V gene: MNHNS, SASEGT. The rearranged segments are TRBV6-1 and TRBJ2-1; TCRdb designates TRBD2, a call that cannot be tested without DNA. Source material: blood T cells: a sorted CD56 or NKG2C T cell subset, CD4+ or CD8+ T cells, or bulk PBMC T cells (not recorded which). The receptor was derived from a woman aged 18 to 75 in good health. The CDR3 in this case is CASQTDSGRNEQFF.